Listed here are 25 T cell receptor beta chains from one sample, sequenced in a study of blood T cell repertoires in COVID-19. TCRdb keeps only in-frame clones here, not all; method: immunoSEQ multiplex PCR. This sample has around 200,000 clones; roughly four fifths occur once, and the top ten carry around 6.1%. The specimen sequenced was peripheral blood. The source of these receptors is a woman in her 40s with acute or convalescent COVID-19.

This chain connects TRBV14 to TRBJ2-2, with 8 bases fitting TRBD1. J was trimmed by 2 bases and V by 3 bases; bases with no gene match: 2. From germline, CDR1 is SGHDN and CDR2 FVKESK. The CDR3 loop spans 15 amino acids. Here the CDR3 reads CASSQTGVNTGELFF. CDR3 DNA sequence: TGTGCCAGCAGCCAGACAGGGGTTAACACCGGGGAGCTGTTTTTT.

V is TRBV7-8 and J is TRBJ2-1, with 9 bases that match TRBD2. Looked up from germline, CDR1 is SGHVS and CDR2 is FQNEAQ. The V and J ends lost 1 base and 2 bases, in that order; junction bases with no gene match: 6. CDR3 length equals 17 residues. This CDR3 reads CASSLGGSGSTYNEQFF. DNA of the CDR3: TGTGCCAGCAGCTTAGGGGGTAGCGGGAGTACCTACAATGAGCAGTTCTTC.

This clone was detected once. This chain uses TRBV30 with TRBJ2-1, with 10 bases matching TRBD2. Germline values: CDR1 GTSNPN, CDR2 SVGIG (reference sequence). With V trimmed by 1 base and J by 6 bases, 9 bases remained unmatched. This CDR3 region has 16 residues. The DNA of the CDR3 is TGTGCCTGGAGTGGCCCCCTAGCGGGGGCTTTCAATGAGCAGTTCTTC. Translating it yields CAWSGPLAGAFNEQFF.

The chain recombines TRBV10-2 with TRBJ1-5; D uncertain. The V end lost 4 bases, the J end lost 0 bases, and 7 bases lay between the germline ends. Germline V gene sequence: CDR1 WSHSY, CDR2 SAAADI. The CDR3 covers 14 residues. In nucleotides, the CDR3 is TGCGCCAGCAGTGGTATATATAGCAATCAGCCCCAGCATTTT. Protein product: CASSGIYSNQPQHF.

The chain carries TRBV12-3 or TRBV12-4 and TRBJ2-1, with TRBD2 matching 9 bases. This CDR3 is 12 amino acids long. V trimming: 7 bases; J trimming: 9 bases; junction bases outside the gene matches: 4. The chain's CDR3 is CASTLAGSEQFF. CDR3 coding DNA: TGTGCCAGCACCCTAGCGGGATCTGAGCAGTTCTTC.

The chain combines TRBV10-3 with TRBJ2-3; the D gene is possibly TRBD1 (6 bases). Between the trimmed V and J ends, which lost 3 bases and 0 bases, there was a span of 13 bases. The CDR3 spans 16 residues. CDR1 and CDR2 from the germline V gene are ENHRY and SYGVKD. CDR3 DNA sequence: TGTGCCATCAGTGAACGCAGGGGAGTGAGCACAGATACGCAGTATTTT. Translation gives CAISERRGVSTDTQYF.

This clone was counted a few times. The V and J genes are TRBV28 and TRBJ2-7; possible D gene TRBD1, 5 bases. Germline V gene data show CDR1 as MDHEN and CDR2 as SYDVKM. CDR3 length: 16 amino acids. The V gene lost 4 bases and the J gene lost 4 bases, with 20 bases spanning the gap. The DNA of the CDR3 is TGTGCCAGCAGTTCCCCATGGACAACAATACCTTACGAGCAGTACTTC. As protein: CASSSPWTTIPYEQYF.

The chain links TRBV5-1 to TRBJ2-7; TRBD1 aligns across 10 bases. CDR3 length equals 15 residues. The V gene's germline CDR1 is SGHRS and CDR2 YFSETQ. The V gene end was trimmed by 1 base and the J gene end by 1 base; junction bases not matched to a gene: 2. The CDR3 loop reads CASSLWTGGSYEQYF. Here the CDR3 DNA reads TGCGCCAGCAGCTTGTGGACAGGGGGGTCCTACGAGCAGTACTTC.

This chain links TRBV7-2 with TRBJ2-5, with D possibly TRBD1 on 6 matching bases. Germline V gives CDR1 SGHTA, CDR2 FQGNSA. Trimming pared 1 base from V and 6 bases from J, leaving 18 bases between. The CDR3 sequence is 16 residues long. The CDR3 spells CASSLEGDTLWKTQYF. DNA of the CDR3: TGTGCCAGCAGCTTAGAGGGGGACACTCTTTGGAAGACCCAGTACTTC.

This clone came up once. The chain joins TRBV2 to TRBJ1-3; D unresolved. The CDR3 sequence is 13 residues long. Germline V gene sequence: CDR1 SNHLY, CDR2 FYNNEI. V shed 8 bases and J shed 0 bases, with 8 bases lying between them. Here the CDR3 DNA reads TGTGCCAGCCAGGAAGACTCTGGAAACACCATATATTTT. Translating gives CASQEDSGNTIYF.

The chain combines TRBV28 with TRBJ1-5, with TRBD1 matching 8 bases. V lost 2 bases to trimming and J lost 5 bases; unmatched junction nucleotides: 8. This CDR3 has 16 residues. From germline, CDR1 is MDHEN and CDR2 SYDVKM. CDR3 sequence reads: CASSLGGQGGYQPQHF. In DNA form, the CDR3 reads TGTGCCAGCAGTTTAGGAGGACAGGGAGGGTATCAGCCCCAGCATTTT.

V and J are TRBV19 and TRBJ2-2, with 10 positions matching TRBD1. CDR3 length equals 13 residues. V dropped 10 bases and J dropped 6; count of bases not matched to a gene: 5. Germline CDR1 is LNHDA and CDR2 is SQIVND (reference sequence). In DNA form, the CDR3 reads TGTGCCAACCGGGACAGGGGTGCCGGGGAGCTGTTTTTT. As protein: CANRDRGAGELFF.

DNA of the CDR3: TGTGCCAGCAGCAGCTTAGAGGGTAGACGAGGCTACACCTTC. Translation: CASSSLEGRRGYTF. J is TRBJ1-2 and V is TRBV28; D is ambiguous. CDR1 is MDHEN, CDR2 SYDVKM, per germline. This CDR3 has 14 residues. With 6 bases removed from V and 8 bases from J, the gap between germline ends came to 19 bases.

The chain employs TRBV2 and TRBJ1-4, with D possibly TRBD1 on 5 matching bases. Between the trimmed V and J ends, which lost 9 bases and 8 bases, there was a span of 19 bases. The CDR3 is 14 residues long. Germline V gives CDR1 SNHLY, CDR2 FYNNEI. This CDR3 is CASLQGSYIEKLFF. DNA for the CDR3: TGTGCCAGTCTCCAGGGAAGCTACATCGAAAAACTGTTTTTT. Using reference TRBV2 and TRBJ1-4 for the parts outside the CDR3, the full variable domain is EPEVTQTPSHQVTQMGQEVILRCVPISNHLYFYWYRQILGQKVEFLVSFYNNEISEKSEIFDDQFSVERPDGSNFTLKIRSTKLEDSAMYFCASLQGSYIEKLFFGSGTQLSVL.

The table lists this clone with a count of one. The chain carries TRBV30 and TRBJ2-1, with 9 bases aligning to TRBD2. CDR1 is GTSNPN and CDR2 is SVGIG in the germline V gene (reference sequence). The CDR3 has 14 residues. The trim removed 3 bases at V and 0 bases at J, leaving 0 bases unmatched. The CDR3 loop is CAWRLAGSYNEQFF. The CDR3 nucleotides are TGTGCCTGGAGACTAGCGGGCTCCTACAATGAGCAGTTCTTC.

V gene TRBV5-1 combines with J gene TRBJ1-5; 9 nucleotides line up with TRBD1. V dropped 2 bases and J dropped 6; count of bases not matched to a gene: 6. Germline V gene sequence: CDR1 SGHRS, CDR2 YFSETQ. CDR3 size: 15 residues. Here the CDR3 reads CASSFQGQGGQPQHF. The CDR3 DNA sequence: TGCGCCAGCAGCTTTCAGGGACAGGGCGGTCAGCCCCAGCATTTT.

The V gene is TRBV12-3 or TRBV12-4, the J gene TRBJ1-5; D is possibly TRBD1 (5 bases). This CDR3 comprises 13 residues. V lost 6 bases and J 4 bases, leaving 10 bases between the germline ends. Written as DNA, the CDR3 is TGTGCCAGCAGAGACAGCCGTAATCAGCCCCAGCATTTT. Translated: CASRDSRNQPQHF.

The rearrangement joins TRBV5-1 to TRBJ1-5; D unclear. Germline CDR1 reads SGHRS; CDR2 reads YFSETQ. Trimming left V 10 bases short and J 5 bases short, with 16 bases between. This CDR3 is built from 13 residues. In DNA, the CDR3 is TGCGCCCCTCCCTCCCGGAGTTATCAGCCCCAGCATTTT. Protein sequence: CAPPSRSYQPQHF.

The rearrangement links TRBV10-1 to TRBJ2-5, with a weak D call TRBD1 (6 bases). The germline CDR1 and CDR2 sequences are WNHNN and SYGVQD (reference sequence). Trimming removed 4 bases at V and 4 bases at J, with 13 bases between. CDR3 length: 14 amino acids. CDR3 DNA: TGCGCCAGCAGTGGAGGGGGAGCCCCAGAGACCCAGTACTTC. Translation gives CASSGGGAPETQYF.

This CDR3 is CASSPQGAYEQYF. The CDR3 coding sequence is TGTGCCAGCAGCCCACAGGGGGCATACGAGCAGTACTTC. The chain joins TRBV5-6 to TRBJ2-7; TRBD1 aligns across 9 bases. V dropped 4 bases and J dropped 4; count of bases not matched to a gene: 3. Germline V gene data show CDR1 as SGHDT and CDR2 as YYEEEE. This CDR3 contains 13 residues.

Only a few counts were recorded for this clone. The CDR3, as DNA: TGTGCCATCAGTGAGAAATTGGTTGGGGACAGGAGCTACGAGCAGTACTTC. This encodes CAISEKLVGDRSYEQYF. The chain links TRBV10-3 to TRBJ2-7; 8 bases match TRBD1. Germline CDR1 is ENHRY and CDR2 is SYGVKD. The V segment lost 2 bases and the J segment 3 bases; nucleotides outside the gene matches: 12. The CDR3 contains 17 residues.

The gene calls are TRBV6-1 and TRBJ1-5; no firm D call. The CDR3 is made up of 13 amino acids. Between the trimmed V and J ends, which lost 3 bases and 9 bases, there was a span of 12 bases. Germline CDR1 MNHNS, CDR2 SASEGT. CDR3: CASSDTTSGPQHF. Written as DNA, the CDR3 is TGTGCCAGCAGTGATACTACAAGTGGGCCCCAGCATTTT.

The V and J genes are TRBV29-1 and TRBJ2-2; 7 nucleotides align to TRBD1. The junction had 8 bases not matched to a gene; V was cut back by 7 bases and J by 3 bases. Germline lookup yields CDR1 SQVTM and CDR2 ANQGSEA. The CDR3 is 14 amino acids. The CDR3 DNA sequence: TGCAGCGCTCGACAGGGCCGGGACACCGGGGAGCTGTTTTTT. It codes for CSARQGRDTGELFF.

The chain employs TRBV2 and TRBJ2-7; TRBD1 matches at 7 bases. Germline CDR1 reads SNHLY; CDR2 reads FYNNEI. This CDR3 is 14 amino acids long. With 10 bases clipped from V and 0 bases from J, the junction kept 9 bases outside the gene matches. CDR3 residues: CATKSGTVSYEQYF. CDR3 nucleotide sequence: TGTGCCACCAAGAGTGGGACAGTCTCCTACGAGCAGTACTTC.

This chain links TRBV27 with TRBJ1-2; TRBD1 is a possible D gene (5 bases). The CDR3 contains 14 residues. CDR1 MNHEY and CDR2 SMNVEV come from the germline V gene (reference sequence). Between the trimmed V and J ends, which lost 5 bases and 3 bases, there was a span of 13 bases. CDR3 nucleotide sequence: TGTGCCAGCAGTCCCCAGGGCCCCTACTATGGCTACACCTTC. Residues: CASSPQGPYYGYTF.